These 25 T cell receptor beta chains share one sample of origin, sequenced in a study of blood T cell repertoires in COVID-19. Clones were sequenced by immunoSEQ multiplex PCR, and TCRdb holds only the in-frame ones, with some missing. Seen here are a few hundred thousand clones, around nine tenths observed once, and the top ten hold more than 0.95%. The sequenced sample was PBMCs or T cells enriched from blood (not recorded which). The receptors here all came from a woman aged 18-30 years who had recovered from COVID-19.

Points on this clone: The sample carries other DNA sequences with the same CDR3. The chain links TRBV6-5 to TRBJ1-1; D gene unclear. The V and J ends lost 3 bases and 8 bases respectively, with 7 bases between them. CDR1 and CDR2 from the germline V gene are MNHEY and SVGAGI. The CDR3 has 11 residues. The CDR3 here is CASSYSGEAFF. CDR3 sequence (DNA): TGTGCCAGCAGTTATTCCGGGGAAGCTTTCTTT.

This rearrangement joins TRBV18 to TRBJ2-5, with 8 bases identical to TRBD1. The V gene's germline CDR1 is KGHSH and CDR2 LQKENI. The J segment lost 5 bases and the V segment lost 4 bases, leaving 9 bases of the junction unmatched. The CDR3 consists of 15 residues. For the CDR3, the DNA is TGTGCCAGCTCACAGAGGACAGGGTTAGGGGAGACCCAGTACTTC. Protein: CASSQRTGLGETQYF.

This clone was picked up a small number of times. V usage is TRBV5-8 and J usage is TRBJ1-5, with 10 bases that match TRBD1. The CDR3 contains 16 residues. V lost 4 bases, J lost 3 bases, and 7 bases stayed unmatched. From germline, CDR1 is SGHTS and CDR2 YDEGEE. The CDR3 sequence is CASSPGTGVFNQPQHF. Here the CDR3 DNA reads TGTGCCAGCAGCCCCGGGACAGGGGTTTTCAATCAGCCCCAGCATTTT.

The chain carries TRBV18 and TRBJ1-4; possible D gene TRBD1, 5 bases. The V and J ends lost 2 bases and 6 bases respectively, with 13 bases between them. CDR3 length: 15 residues. Germline lookup yields CDR1 KGHSH and CDR2 LQKENI. CDR3 coding DNA: TGTGCCAGCTCACCAACGACAGTGAATGATGAAAAACTGTTTTTT. It codes for CASSPTTVNDEKLFF.

The CDR3: CASSLAGEYEQYF. Here the CDR3 DNA reads TGTGCCAGCAGTTTAGCAGGAGAGTACGAGCAGTACTTC. The chain recombines TRBV12-3 or TRBV12-4 with TRBJ2-7; D uncertain. V dropped 0 bases and J dropped 4 bases, with 7 bases sitting between them. The CDR3 spans 13 residues.

The chain couples TRBV10-3 to TRBJ1-5; D gene uncertain. Trimming shortened V by 0 bases and J by 4 bases, and 16 bases separated the two germline ends. Germline-derived CDR1 and CDR2 are ENHRY and SYGVKD. There are 17 residues in the CDR3. The CDR3 DNA sequence: TGTGCCATCAGTGAGTCCCCGGGAAAAGGGCTAAATCAGCCCCAGCATTTT. Protein sequence: CAISESPGKGLNQPQHF.

V gene TRBV6-5 combines with J gene TRBJ1-3; D possibly corresponds to TRBD1 (5 bases). CDR1 and CDR2 from the germline V gene are MNHEY and SVGAGI. V was trimmed by 8 bases and J by 1 base, leaving 12 bases between them. The CDR3 has 14 residues. CDR3 in amino acids: CASGKTDSGNTIYF. CDR3 bases: TGTGCCAGCGGAAAGACAGATTCTGGAAACACCATATATTTT.

V is TRBV7-9 and J is TRBJ1-2; 8 bases agree with TRBD1. Germline CDR1 and CDR2: SEHNR and FQNEAQ (reference sequence). The CDR3 runs to 17 residues. With 3 bases clipped from V and 5 bases from J, the junction kept 14 bases outside the gene matches. CDR3 coding DNA: TGTGCCAGCAGCTTGGCTCCTTTTTTACAGGGGGATTATGGCTACACCTTC. Translating gives CASSLAPFLQGDYGYTF.

V gene TRBV7-2 combines with J gene TRBJ1-2, with 8 nucleotides matching TRBD1. The CDR3 spans 13 residues. V was pared by 6 bases and J by 8 bases, with 8 bases of the junction left unmatched. The germline gives CDR1 SGHTA, CDR2 FQGNSA. CDR3 sequence reads: CASSPGGAGGYTF. As DNA, the CDR3 is TGTGCCAGCAGTCCAGGGGGCGCGGGGGGCTACACCTTC.

The V call is TRBV7-2, the J call TRBJ2-7; D is possibly TRBD2 (5 bases). Germline V gene lookup returns CDR1 SGHTA and CDR2 FQGNSA. CDR3 length: 14 residues. V was clipped by 4 bases and J by 0 bases, with 10 bases between them. The CDR3 spells CASSSDSYSYEQYF. DNA of the CDR3: TGTGCCAGCAGCTCGGACTCCTACTCCTACGAGCAGTACTTC.

The genes are TRBV14 and TRBJ1-2, with D possibly TRBD1 on 6 matching bases. Trimming pared 4 bases from V and 5 bases from J, leaving 20 bases between. CDR1 is SGHDN, CDR2 FVKESK, per germline. The CDR3 contains 16 residues. The CDR3 is CASSPRPGHQAYGYTF. DNA of the CDR3: TGTGCCAGCAGCCCACGTCCGGGACATCAGGCTTATGGCTACACCTTC.

V is TRBV28 and J is TRBJ1-5, with D maybe TRBD1 (5 bases). This CDR3 spans 14 amino acids. The V gene's germline CDR1 is MDHEN and CDR2 SYDVKM. The germline V and J ends were trimmed by 3 bases and 6 bases, with 12 bases remaining between them. The CDR3, as DNA: TGTGCCAGCAGTTTCCGGGGGATCGGTCAGCCCCAGCATTTT. It codes for CASSFRGIGQPQHF.

The chain is built from TRBV6-5 and TRBJ1-6, with a possible D match to TRBD1 (6 bases). Germline CDR1 is MNHEY and CDR2 is SVGAGI. V lost 8 bases and J 8 bases, leaving 13 bases between the germline ends. The length of the CDR3 is 13 residues. This CDR3 is CASRPGVDSPLHF. In DNA form, the CDR3 reads TGTGCCAGCCGCCCAGGGGTGGATTCACCCCTCCACTTT.

This rearrangement joins TRBV13 to TRBJ2-7; D possibly corresponds to TRBD1 (5 bases). Trimming stripped 1 base from V and 3 bases from J, with 13 bases between. Germline-derived CDR1 and CDR2 are PRHDT and FYEKMQ (reference sequence). The CDR3 loop spans 15 amino acids. The CDR3 DNA reads TGTGCCAGCAGCTTAGCTGTCAGGGTAGGCTACGAGCAGTACTTC. It translates to CASSLAVRVGYEQYF.

This chain connects TRBV19 to TRBJ1-1; D unclear. The CDR3 has 13 amino acids. V was clipped by 7 bases and J by 6 bases, with 15 bases between them. CDR1 is LNHDA and CDR2 is SQIVND in the germline V gene (reference sequence). CDR3 protein: CASTLGRFAEAFF. Here the CDR3 DNA reads TGTGCCAGTACCCTGGGGAGGTTCGCTGAAGCTTTCTTT.

The rearrangement uses TRBV6-2 or TRBV6-3 and TRBJ1-5; 7 bases map to TRBD1. Germline V gives CDR1 MNHEY, CDR2 SVGEGT. This CDR3 has 18 residues. V shed 4 bases and J 0 bases; nucleotides not matched to a gene: 12. Here the CDR3 reads CASSFDPDRESSNQPQHF. The CDR3 DNA is TGTGCCAGCAGTTTCGACCCCGACAGGGAGAGTAGCAATCAGCCCCAGCATTTT.

The genes are TRBV7-8 and TRBJ2-5; 8 bases match TRBD2. Germline-derived CDR1 and CDR2 are SGHVS and FQNEAQ. V gave up 3 bases and J gave up 0 bases; unmatched junction bases: 3. This CDR3 has 15 residues. For the CDR3, the DNA is TGTGCCAGCAGCTTCCGCGGGGGGTACCAAGAGACCCAGTACTTC. Translation gives CASSFRGGYQETQYF.

The chain joins TRBV19 to TRBJ2-1; 7 bases are shared with TRBD1. Germline lookup yields CDR1 LNHDA and CDR2 SQIVND (reference sequence). V lost 5 bases to trimming and J lost 6 bases; unmatched junction nucleotides: 13. This CDR3 region has 16 residues. The CDR3 region has the DNA TGTGCCAGTAGTTTCCCCGACAGGGCGTCTTCCAATGAGCAGTTCTTC. This gives the protein CASSFPDRASSNEQFF. Drawing the rest from reference TRBV19 and TRBJ2-1, the complete variable domain is DGGITQSPKYLFRKEGQNVTLSCEQNLNHDAMYWYRQDPGQGLRLIYYSQIVNDFQKGDIAEGYSVSREKKESFPLTVTSAQKNPTAFYLCASSFPDRASSNEQFFGPGTRLTVL.

The V gene is TRBV6-1, the J gene TRBJ2-3, with a possible D match to TRBD1 (6 bases). V lost 1 base and J 2 bases, leaving 10 bases between the germline ends. The CDR3 is 15 amino acids. Germline CDR1 reads MNHNS; CDR2 reads SASEGT. CDR3: CASSEVDSFTDTQYF. The CDR3 DNA is TGTGCCAGCAGTGAAGTGGACAGTTTCACAGATACGCAGTATTTT.

This clone was observed a single time. The chain uses TRBV7-2 and TRBJ1-4; 8 nucleotides line up with TRBD1. This CDR3 has 16 residues. Germline CDR1 SGHTA, CDR2 FQGNSA. J gave up 4 bases and V 5 bases, and 9 bases lay outside the gene matches. The DNA for the CDR3 is TGTGCCAGCAGCCTCACAGGGGGTGTTCGTAATGAAAAACTGTTTTTT. Its translation: CASSLTGGVRNEKLFF.

This chain connects TRBV2 to TRBJ2-1, with D possibly being TRBD2 (6 bases). Germline CDR1 is SNHLY and CDR2 is FYNNEI. Trimming removed 8 bases from V and 7 bases from J, with 21 bases in between. The CDR3 contains 15 residues. CDR3 coding DNA: TGTGCCAGCTCGGAACGAACTAGCCTTCAAAATGAGCAGTTCTTC. Translation gives CASSERTSLQNEQFF.

The chain joins TRBV30 to TRBJ2-5, with TRBD2 identical over 8 bases. The CDR3 is made up of 15 amino acids. Trimming cost V 5 bases and J 2 bases; bases outside gene matches: 10. Germline V gene lookup returns CDR1 GTSNPN and CDR2 SVGIG (reference sequence). CDR3 amino acids: CAWSAGGAFQETQYF. The CDR3 bases are TGTGCCTGGTCCGCCGGGGGGGCCTTTCAAGAGACCCAGTACTTC.

V and J are TRBV30 and TRBJ1-6; 9 bases map to TRBD1. The V and J ends lost 2 bases and 10 bases, in that order; junction bases with no gene match: 9. The CDR3 extends over 15 amino acids. Germline V lookup: CDR1 GTSNPN, CDR2 SVGIG (reference sequence). The chain's CDR3 is CAWSRNTGGWSPLHF. In DNA, the CDR3 is TGTGCCTGGAGTAGGAATACAGGGGGCTGGTCACCCCTCCACTTT. The whole variable domain, remainder taken from reference TRBV30 and TRBJ1-6, is SQTIHQWPATLVQPVGSPLSLECTVEGTSNPNLYWYRQAAGRGLQLLFYSVGIGQISSEVPQNLSASRPQDRQFILSSKKLLLSDSGFYLCAWSRNTGGWSPLHFGNGTRLTVT.

The chain employs TRBV5-1 and TRBJ1-4; TRBD1 matches 7 bases. In germline, CDR1 is SGHRS, CDR2 YFSETQ. The CDR3 length is 13 residues. J gave up 2 bases and V 5 bases, and 0 bases lay outside the gene matches. The DNA for the CDR3 is TGCGCCAGCAGGACAGGGACTAATGAAAAACTGTTTTTT. Translation: CASRTGTNEKLFF.

This chain connects TRBV11-2 to TRBJ2-3; D might be TRBD2 (7 bases). The CDR3 is 15 residues long. Germline-derived CDR1 and CDR2 are SGHAT and FQNNGV. The germline V and J ends were trimmed by 7 bases and 1 base, with 15 bases remaining between them. This CDR3 reads CASTSRGGGTDTQYF. CDR3 sequence (DNA): TGTGCCAGCACCTCCAGAGGGGGGGGCACAGATACGCAGTATTTT.